This T cell receptor (beta chain) came from a study of CD8 T cells in ankylosing spondylitis. Whole-study findings and limits: Researchers reportedly found disease-linked clones significantly enriched in matched ankylosing spondylitis synovial fluid. Clones that were linked to disease were CD8+ and were relatively rare in peripheral blood. Blood of patients with ankylosing spondylitis appeared to be characterized by a TCR beta motif of several highly homologous variants.

Quantitative molecular-barcoded 5'-RACE generated the TCR beta libraries. MiXCR, run by TCRdb on the 5' RACE reads, gives a single entry per CDR3 protein. Seen here are more than 600,000 distinct CDR3 sequences, around 19% observed once, and the top ten hold 15% to 20%. This clonotype was observed a handful of times. Antigen specificity is unknown. The CDR3 is 13 amino acids. Germline trimming cut 5 bases from V and 5 bases from J; bases unmatched to any gene: 5. Germline CDR1 and CDR2: GTSNPN and SVGIG (reference sequence). The V and J genes are TRBV30 and TRBJ2-3; the match to TRBD2 covers 9 bases. The sample consisted of blood, either unsorted or a sorted T cell fraction (not recorded which). The receptor was derived from a male donor with ankylosing spondylitis. CDR3 DNA sequence: TGTGCCTGGGGGACTAGCAGAGGAGATACGCAGTATTTT. Its translation is CAWGTSRGDTQYF.